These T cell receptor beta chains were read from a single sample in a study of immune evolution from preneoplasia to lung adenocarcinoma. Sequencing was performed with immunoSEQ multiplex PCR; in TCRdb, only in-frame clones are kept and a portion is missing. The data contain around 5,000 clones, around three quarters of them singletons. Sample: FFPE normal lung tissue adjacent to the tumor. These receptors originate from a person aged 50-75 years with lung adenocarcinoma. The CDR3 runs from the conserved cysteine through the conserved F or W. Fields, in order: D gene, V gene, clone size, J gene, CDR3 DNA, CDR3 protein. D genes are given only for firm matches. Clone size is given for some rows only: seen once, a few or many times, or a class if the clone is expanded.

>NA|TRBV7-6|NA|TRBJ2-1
TGTGCCAGCAGCTTAGCCCCGACGGATGAGCAGTTCTTC
CASSLAPTDEQFF
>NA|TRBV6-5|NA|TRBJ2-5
TGTGCCAGCAGTTCGGGCGCGGCCTGGGGGACCCAGTACTTC
CASSSGAAWGTQYF
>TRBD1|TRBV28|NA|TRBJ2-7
TGTGCCAGCAGTTCCCTGACACAGGGGCACGAGCAGTACTTC
CASSSLTQGHEQYF
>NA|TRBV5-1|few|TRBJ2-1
TGCGCCAGCAGCTCGCCGGGCCGTCAATGGAATGAGCAGTTCTTC
CASSSPGRQWNEQFF
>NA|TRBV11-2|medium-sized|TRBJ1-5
TGTGCCAGCAGCGGAGACTTCGGCGGTCAGCCCCAGCATTTT
CASSGDFGGQPQHF
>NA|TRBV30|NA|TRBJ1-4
TGTGCCTGGAGTGTTTCAGGGGCCTCAACTAATGAAAAACTGTTTTTT
CAWSVSGASTNEKLFF
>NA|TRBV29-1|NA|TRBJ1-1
TGCAGCGTCGACAGGCAGGGTGAAGCTTTCTTT
CSVDRQGEAFF
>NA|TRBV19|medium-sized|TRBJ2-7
TGTGCCAGTAGTGGACGGAACACCTACGAGCAGTACTTC
CASSGRNTYEQYF
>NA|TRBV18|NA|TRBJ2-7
TGTGCCAGCTCACCTACCGACAGTTACGAGCAGTACTTC
CASSPTDSYEQYF
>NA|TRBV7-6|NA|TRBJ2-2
TGTGCCAGCAGCCTTCCCACCAGCGGGGAGCTGTTTTTT
CASSLPTSGELFF
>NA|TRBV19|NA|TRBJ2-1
TGTGCCAGTAGTATCTCTAACAATGAGCAGTTCTTC
CASSISNNEQFF
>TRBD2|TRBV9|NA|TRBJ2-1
TGTGCCAGCAGCGCCGGACTAGCGATCTCCTACAATGAGCAGTTCTTC
CASSAGLAISYNEQFF
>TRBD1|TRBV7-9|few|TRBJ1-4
TGTGCCAGCAGCTTCGGACAGGGGAATGAAAAACTGTTTTTT
CASSFGQGNEKLFF
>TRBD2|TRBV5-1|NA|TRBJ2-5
TGCGCCAGCGCCCAGGGACTAGCGGGATCTCGGACCCAGTACTTC
CASAQGLAGSRTQYF
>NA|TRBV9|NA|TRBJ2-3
TGTGCCAGCAGCGTAGGGTCAGGGGCTAGGGCAGATACGCAGTATTTT
CASSVGSGARADTQYF
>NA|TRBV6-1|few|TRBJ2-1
TGTGCCAGCACAGGGGGAGGGCTCAATGAGCAGTTCTTC
CASTGGGLNEQFF
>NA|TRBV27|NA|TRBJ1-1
TGTGCCAGCAGTCCTCAGGGGTTGGGCACTGAAGCTTTCTTT
CASSPQGLGTEAFF